This TCR beta chain was obtained from a study of response to subunit inactivated influenza vaccine. The germline V and J ends were trimmed by 3 bases and 6 bases, with 15 bases remaining between them. The CDR3 length is 16 residues. From the RT-PCR reads, TCRdb called clonotypes with MiXCR, one entry per CDR3 protein. The table shows some 300,000 distinct CDR3 sequences, with roughly 20% occurring only once. The count of this clonotype is one. This receptor was taken from a man between 45 and 75 years old who received an inactivated influenza vaccine. The sequenced sample was PBMCs from blood, obtained less than 22 months after vaccination. The chain is built from TRBV23-1 and TRBJ1-6, with TRBD1 as a possible D gene (5 bases). TRBV23-1 is classed as an ORF, of uncertain function. The CDR3 reads CASSQRSVGGNSPLHF. The CDR3 nucleotides are TGCGCCAGCAGTCAGCGGTCAGTGGGGGGTAATTCACCCCTCCACTTT.